The present TCR beta chain was sequenced within a study of blood T cell dynamics during melanoma immunotherapy. Germline CDR1 is MNHEY and CDR2 is SMNVEV (reference sequence). The CDR3 extends over 14 amino acids. The V end lost 6 bases, the J end lost 2 bases, and 11 bases lay between the germline ends. Time point given: pre-treatment baseline. Every bulk PBMC sample received the same 350 ng of DNA. The assay was immunoSEQ multiplex PCR, and TCRdb's table has in-frame clones only and misses some. The profile shows about 9,900 clones, 80% to 90% of them singletons. The source of this sequence is a human donor with melanoma. The chain couples TRBV27 to TRBJ1-5, with D possibly being TRBD1 (5 bases). Here the sequenced sample was blood, taken from a patient treated with checkpoint blockade. This chain's CDR3 is CASSLGHGNQPQHF. CDR3 DNA: TGTGCCAGCAGCCTCGGACACGGCAATCAGCCCCAGCATTTT.